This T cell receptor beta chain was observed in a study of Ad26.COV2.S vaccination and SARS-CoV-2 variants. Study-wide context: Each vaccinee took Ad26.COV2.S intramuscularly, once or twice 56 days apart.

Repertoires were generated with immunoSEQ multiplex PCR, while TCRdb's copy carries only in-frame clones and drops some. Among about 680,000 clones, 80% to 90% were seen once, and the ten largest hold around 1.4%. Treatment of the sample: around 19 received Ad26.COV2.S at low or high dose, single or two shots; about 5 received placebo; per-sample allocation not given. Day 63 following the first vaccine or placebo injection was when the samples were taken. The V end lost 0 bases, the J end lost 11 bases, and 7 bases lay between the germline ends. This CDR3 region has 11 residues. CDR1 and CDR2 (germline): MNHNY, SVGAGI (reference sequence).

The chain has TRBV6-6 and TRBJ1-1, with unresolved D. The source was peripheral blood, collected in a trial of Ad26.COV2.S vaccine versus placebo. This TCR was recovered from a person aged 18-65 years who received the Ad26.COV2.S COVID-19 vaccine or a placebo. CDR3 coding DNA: TGTGCCAGCAGTTACTCAGGGTACGCTTTCTTT. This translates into CASSYSGYAFF.